Below are 23 T cell receptor beta chains sequenced from a single sample in a study of blood T cell repertoires in COVID-19 (dated by TCRdb to the early 2020s). The library was obtained by the immunoSEQ multiplex PCR assay. TCRdb holds this immuneACCESS table with in-frame rearrangements only. Some clones are missing; in checked studies, unresolved V genes explain under half, and the rest has no known cause. Present in this sample are some 150,000 clones, 80% to 90% of which were seen just once. 14% of the sample is held by the ten biggest clonotypes. The specimen sequenced was peripheral blood. The receptors here all came from a woman in her seventies with COVID-19, enrolled during active disease.

The rearrangement links TRBV14 to TRBJ2-7, with TRBD1 matching over 9 bases. Per the germline V gene, CDR1 is SGHDN and CDR2 is FVKESK. This CDR3 contains 14 residues. Trimming cost V 1 base and J 9 bases; bases outside gene matches: 7. The CDR3 DNA sequence: TGTGCCAGCAGCCAAGCCACAGGGGGCGCGGGGCAGTACTTC. This codes for CASSQATGGAGQYF.

The chain employs TRBV20-1 and TRBJ2-5; 7 bases align to TRBD2. This CDR3 has 11 amino acids. The germline V gene encodes CDR1 DFQATT and CDR2 SNEGSKA (reference sequence). The J segment lost 5 bases and the V segment lost 6 bases, leaving 3 bases of the junction unmatched. CDR3 residues: CSALGGETQYF. CDR3 coding DNA: TGCAGTGCCCTGGGGGGGGAGACCCAGTACTTC.

V and J are TRBV5-1 and TRBJ1-6; TRBD1 might be the D (5 bases). This CDR3 has 17 amino acids. Between the trimmed V and J ends, which lost 0 bases and 13 bases, there was a span of 23 bases. The V gene's germline CDR1 is SGHRS and CDR2 YFSETQ. In nucleotides, the CDR3 is TGCGCCAGCAGCTTGGATTGGGACTCCCTGGCAGTTTCGCCCCTCCACTTT. This translates into CASSLDWDSLAVSPLHF.

This clone was recorded only once. This chain connects TRBV28 to TRBJ1-2; D unclear. Trimming removed 5 bases from V and 5 bases from J, with 12 bases in between. Germline-derived CDR1 and CDR2 are MDHEN and SYDVKM. The CDR3 runs 13 residues. The CDR3 protein is CASSPHRGYGYTF. For the CDR3, the DNA is TGTGCCAGCAGTCCGCACCGGGGATATGGCTACACCTTC.

The chain carries TRBV6-1 and TRBJ1-2; tentatively, D is TRBD1 (5 bases). Germline V gene lookup returns CDR1 MNHNS and CDR2 SASEGT. Between the trimmed V and J ends, which lost 1 base and 5 bases, there was a span of 11 bases. CDR3 size: 14 residues. For the CDR3, the DNA is TGTGCCAGCAGTGAAGGGGGCTGGGATTATGGCTACACCTTC. This codes for CASSEGGWDYGYTF.

The chain combines TRBV5-1 with TRBJ2-1, with TRBD1 matching 9 bases. The CDR3 totals 15 residues. The J segment lost 4 bases and the V segment lost 3 bases, leaving 5 bases of the junction unmatched. Germline CDR1 is SGHRS and CDR2 is YFSETQ. The CDR3 reads CASSWGQGLYNEQFF. The DNA for the CDR3 is TGCGCCAGCAGCTGGGGACAGGGCCTATACAATGAGCAGTTCTTC.

The V and J genes are TRBV28 and TRBJ2-5; 7 nucleotides line up with TRBD1. V lost 10 bases and J lost 7; bases outside the gene matches: 9. Germline lookup yields CDR1 MDHEN and CDR2 SYDVKM. The CDR3 totals 12 residues. The CDR3: CANSGGGGTQYF. The CDR3 DNA is TGTGCCAACTCAGGGGGTGGAGGGACCCAGTACTTC.

The rearrangement uses TRBV12-5 and TRBJ2-5; D uncertain. V was clipped by 3 bases and J by 1 base, with 6 bases between them. In germline, CDR1 is LGHNT, CDR2 FRNRAP. The CDR3 spans 13 residues. CDR3 sequence (DNA): TGTGCTAGTGGTTTAGCCATCCAAGAGACCCAGTACTTC. Translating gives CASGLAIQETQYF.

This chain uses TRBV3-1 (or the pseudogene TRBV3-2) with TRBJ1-1; 12 nucleotides agree with TRBD1. Germline V gene sequence: CDR1 LGHDT, CDR2 YNNKEL (reference sequence). V lost 3 bases to trimming and J lost 3 bases; unmatched junction nucleotides: 5. The CDR3 runs 16 residues. The CDR3 region is CASSHRDRGRHTEAFF. Written as DNA, the CDR3 is TGTGCCAGCAGCCATCGGGACAGGGGGCGGCACACTGAAGCTTTCTTT.

V gene TRBV5-5 combines with J gene TRBJ1-1; 10 nucleotides match TRBD1. Trimming at V came to 4 bases and at J to 3 bases, leaving 12 bases not matched to a gene. The length of the CDR3 is 17 residues. CDR1 SGHKS and CDR2 YYEKEE come from the germline V gene (reference sequence). CDR3 DNA sequence: TGTGCCAGCAGCGGCCGGGACAGGGGAGAAGTGGACACTGAAGCTTTCTTT. This gives the protein CASSGRDRGEVDTEAFF.

V is TRBV7-2 and J is TRBJ2-1; D ambiguous. Germline V CDR1 and CDR2: SGHTA, FQGNSA. V lost 5 bases and J 0 bases, leaving 17 bases between the germline ends. The CDR3 is made up of 17 amino acids. CDR3 bases: TGTGCCAGCAGCCTACAGTCTGTCGGTGCCTCCTACAATGAGCAGTTCTTC. Protein product: CASSLQSVGASYNEQFF.

The chain employs TRBV18 and TRBJ1-6, with 9 bases matching TRBD1. Looked up from germline, CDR1 is KGHSH and CDR2 is LQKENI. V lost 6 bases and J lost 5; bases outside the gene matches: 2. The CDR3 extends over 14 amino acids. CDR3 DNA sequence: TGTGCCAGCTCTCGGACAGGGGATAATTCACCCCTCCACTTT. This sequence encodes CASSRTGDNSPLHF.

The chain combines TRBV24-1 with TRBJ2-5; 7 bases match TRBD1. Germline V gene sequence: CDR1 KGHDR, CDR2 SFDVKD. CDR3 length: 14 amino acids. V was pared by 2 bases and J by 2 bases, with 1 base of the junction left unmatched. The CDR3 loop is CATSDSRGQETQYF. The CDR3 nucleotides read TGTGCCACCAGTGATTCCAGGGGGCAAGAGACCCAGTACTTC.

The chain employs TRBV6-6 and TRBJ1-1; D perhaps matches TRBD1 (6 bases). The CDR3 contains 15 residues. V shed 6 bases and J shed 6 bases, with 20 bases lying between them. Per the germline V gene, CDR1 is MNHNY and CDR2 is SVGAGI (reference sequence). The CDR3 DNA is TGTGCCAGCAGCTGGACGACGGCAGGGGCCTCTGAAGCTTTCTTT. The encoded protein is CASSWTTAGASEAFF.

The genes are TRBV27 and TRBJ2-3, with a tentative D call TRBD2 (5 bases). The germline gives CDR1 MNHEY, CDR2 SMNVEV (reference sequence). Trimming cost V 4 bases and J 2 bases, with 13 bases left between them. The CDR3 has 15 residues. In DNA, the CDR3 is TGTGCCAGCAGTTCTACCAGCGGTTTCACAGATACGCAGTATTTT. Translation gives CASSSTSGFTDTQYF.

The gene calls are TRBV2 and TRBJ2-7; no reliable D call. Trimming stripped 6 bases from V and 6 bases from J, with 12 bases between. Germline assignment: CDR1 SNHLY and CDR2 FYNNEI. There are 12 residues in the CDR3. CDR3 region: CASRFDWVEQYF. For the CDR3, the DNA is TGTGCCAGCAGATTTGACTGGGTCGAGCAGTACTTC.

The CDR3 DNA reads TGTGCCAGCAGCCCAATGGGGCTTTCCGGAAACACCATATATTTT. Translating it yields CASSPMGLSGNTIYF. The chain combines TRBV7-2 with TRBJ1-3; TRBD1 is a possible D gene (5 bases). Germline V CDR1 and CDR2: SGHTA, FQGNSA. Trimming stripped 5 bases from V and 4 bases from J, with 15 bases between. The length of the CDR3 is 15 residues.

The rearrangement links TRBV7-8 to TRBJ1-4; TRBD1 might be the D (6 bases). Germline loops: CDR1 SGHVS, CDR2 FQNEAQ. The length of the CDR3 is 14 residues. The ends were cut back, 1 base at V and 7 bases at J, with 10 bases in the middle. CDR3 amino acids: CASSLEPGVEKLFF. The CDR3 DNA follows: TGTGCCAGCAGCTTAGAGCCAGGGGTTGAAAAACTGTTTTTT.

The chain employs TRBV27 and TRBJ1-2, with 10 bases aligning to TRBD1. Germline V gene lookup returns CDR1 MNHEY and CDR2 SMNVEV (reference sequence). Trimming took 6 bases from V and 7 from J; bases not matched to a gene: 5. CDR3 length equals 13 residues. The CDR3 spells CASSDRGLGGYTF. The CDR3 DNA follows: TGTGCCAGCAGCGACAGGGGGCTAGGTGGCTACACCTTC.

The chain uses TRBV18 and TRBJ2-3, with a tentative D call TRBD1 (5 bases). V lost 3 bases and J lost 6, with 10 bases in between. CDR3 length equals 13 residues. In germline, CDR1 is KGHSH, CDR2 LQKENI. In DNA, the CDR3 is TGTGCCAGCTCACCGGGTAGACAGGATACGCAGTATTTT. It codes for CASSPGRQDTQYF.

The V gene is TRBV18, the J gene TRBJ1-6; 9 bases align to TRBD1. The ends lost 5 bases at V and 11 bases at J; junction bases unmatched: 4. The length of the CDR3 is 13 residues. Germline lookup yields CDR1 KGHSH and CDR2 LQKENI. The CDR3 loop reads CASSSGQGTPLHF. The DNA for the CDR3 is TGTGCCAGCTCATCGGGACAGGGAACACCCCTCCACTTT.

The chain uses TRBV15 and TRBJ2-5; 9 positions match TRBD2. J was trimmed by 3 bases and V by 5 bases; bases with no gene match: 10. CDR1 and CDR2 from the germline V gene are LNHNV and YYDKDF (reference sequence). This CDR3 is built from 16 residues. The CDR3 sequence is CATSYGTSRRKETQYF. The CDR3 nucleotides are TGTGCCACCAGCTATGGGACTAGCCGGAGGAAAGAGACCCAGTACTTC.

The rearrangement uses TRBV5-1 and TRBJ2-1, with D possibly being TRBD2 (6 bases). The CDR3 is 15 amino acids. The germline V gene has CDR1 SGHRS and CDR2 YFSETQ. Deletions cut 4 bases from V and 4 bases from J, with 15 bases between. CDR3 nucleotides: TGCGCCAGCAGCCTAGATAGCGGAGCTTACAATGAGCAGTTCTTC. Translated, it gives CASSLDSGAYNEQFF.